These 5 T cell receptor beta chains originate from one sample sequenced in a study of vaccination and CD4 T cells after COVID-19. The study sequenced cultured CD4+ T cell DNA using the Oncomine TCR Beta short-read assay. Using its own MiXCR run on the PCR reads, TCRdb lists one record per CDR3 protein. Of some 3,000 distinct CDR3 sequences listed, 77% are singletons. These receptors' antigens are unknown. Treatment denoted: approximately 9-day PBMC culture with coronavirus spike peptide pools or control peptides (ViraFEST assay). Sequenced sample: CD4+ T cells from blood, cultured in vitro. The receptors here all came from a human donor who had recovered from COVID-19.

Turning to this clonotype: This CDR3 is missing its conserved last phenylalanine or tryptophan, likely due to a read error. The rearrangement uses TRBV20-1 and TRBJ1-2; 8 positions agree with TRBD1. The germline V gene encodes CDR1 DFQATT and CDR2 SNEGSKA (reference sequence). V lost 3 bases, J lost 4 bases, and 13 bases stayed unmatched. This CDR3 has 16 residues. The CDR3 protein is CSASDHQGAQTYGYTL. The CDR3 bases are TGCAGTGCTAGTGATCACCAGGGGGCGCAGACCTATGGCTACACCCTC.

The chain joins TRBV20-1 to TRBJ2-4; D tentatively reads TRBD1 or TRBD2 (5 bases each). Germline assignment: CDR1 DFQATT and CDR2 SNEGSKA (reference sequence). Deletions cut 5 bases from V and 0 bases from J, with 17 bases between. The CDR3 consists of 16 residues. For the CDR3, the DNA is TGCAGTGCTTTTCGGCGGGTGGGGGTAGCCAAAAACATTCAGTACTTC. This codes for CSAFRRVGVAKNIQYF.

Comment on this clonotype: One end of the junction fails to match germline, which may point to a read error. CDR3 residues: CASSQEAGLSGYTF. The CDR3 nucleotides read TGCGCCAGCAGCCAGGAAGCAGGATTGAGTGGCTACACCTTC. The V gene is TRBV5-4, the J gene TRBJ1-2, with D hard to call. The CDR3 runs 14 residues. Germline loops: CDR1 SGHNT, CDR2 YYREEE (reference sequence).

This chain connects TRBV20-1 to TRBJ1-1, with TRBD1 as a possible D gene (5 bases). CDR3 size: 18 residues. Between the trimmed V and J ends, which lost 5 bases and 4 bases, there was a span of 29 bases. Per germline, CDR1 DFQATT and CDR2 SNEGSKA (reference sequence). The chain's CDR3 is CSAFGGGNEVRWSTEAFF. Here the CDR3 DNA reads TGCAGTGCTTTCGGCGGGGGGAATGAGGTTAGGTGGAGCACTGAAGCTTTCTTT.

This clonotype is termed large. The chain joins TRBV5-6 to TRBJ1-1; D may be TRBD1 (5 bases). Trimming pared 0 bases from V and 1 base from J, leaving 10 bases between. The germline V gene encodes CDR1 SGHDT and CDR2 YYEEEE. CDR3 length: 15 residues. The CDR3 sequence is CASSLGGAPNTEAFF. DNA for the CDR3: TGTGCCAGCAGCTTGGGCGGGGCCCCGAACACTGAAGCTTTCTTT.